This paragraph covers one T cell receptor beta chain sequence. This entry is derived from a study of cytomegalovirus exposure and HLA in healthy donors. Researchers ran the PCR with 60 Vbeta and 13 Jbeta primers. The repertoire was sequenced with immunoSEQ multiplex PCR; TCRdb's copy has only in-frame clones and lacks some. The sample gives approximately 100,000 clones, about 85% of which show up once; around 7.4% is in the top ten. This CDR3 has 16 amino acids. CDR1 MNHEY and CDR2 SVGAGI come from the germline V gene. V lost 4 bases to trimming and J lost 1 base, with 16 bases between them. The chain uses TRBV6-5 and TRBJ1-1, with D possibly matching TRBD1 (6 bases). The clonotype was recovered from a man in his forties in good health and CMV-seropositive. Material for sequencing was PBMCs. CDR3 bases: TGTGCCAGCAGTTCCACAGGGAAAGGGAAGAACACTGAAGCTTTCTTT. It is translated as CASSSTGKGKNTEAFF.